This T cell receptor beta chain was observed in a study of T cells in Graves' hyperthyroidism and ophthalmopathy. Study in general: Peripheral blood specimens were obtained at initial diagnosis, prior to any treatment.

Germline loops: CDR1 SGHAT, CDR2 FQNNGV. Between the trimmed V and J ends, which lost 2 bases and 9 bases, there was a span of 14 bases. CDR3 size: 14 residues. RNA transcripts served as the template for amplifying TCR beta CDR3 regions. A set of HTBI primers served as the primers for a first-round RT-PCR of the TCR CDR3. MiXCR was run by TCRdb on the multiplex PCR reads, yielding one entry per CDR3 protein. Of hundreds of thousands of distinct CDR3 sequences listed, about a sixth are singletons. In this sample, this clonotype turned up many times. Antigen unknown. Study observations and caveats: The blood repertoire included most of the expanded thyroid clonotypes above 0.001.

The sample was blood. The sequence was collected from a woman younger than 35 with Graves' ophthalmopathy. This sequence joins TRBV11-2 and TRBJ2-1; a weak D match, TRBD2 (6 bases). The CDR3 nucleotides are TGTGCCAGCAGCTTAATCGGGGCAGCGGGTGAGCAGTTCTTC. Amino acid sequence: CASSLIGAAGEQFF.